This passage covers 23 T cell receptor beta chains from one sample sequenced in a study of blood T cell repertoires in COVID-19. The data were produced by immunoSEQ multiplex PCR, yet TCRdb's version contains in-frame clones alone and is incomplete. The table shows under 300,000 clones, with about 88% occurring only once. What was sequenced was PBMCs or T cells enriched from blood (not recorded which). The receptors stem from a woman aged 55-69 years in a cohort exposed to, infected with or recovered from COVID-19 (not recorded which).

CDR3 bases: TGTGCCAGCACCGTGGGTGGCATCAGGGGCTCTGAAGCTTTCTTT. It yields the protein CASTVGGIRGSEAFF. V usage is TRBV9 and J usage is TRBJ1-1, with a tentative D call TRBD1 (6 bases). Germline CDR1 reads SGDLS; CDR2 reads YYNGEE. Trimming left V 6 bases short and J 6 bases short, with 21 bases between. CDR3 size: 15 residues. Supplemented by reference TRBV9 and TRBJ1-1, the full variable domain reads DSGVTQTPKHLITATGQRVTLRCSPRSGDLSVYWYQQSLDQGLQFLIQYYNGEERAKGNILERFSAQQFPDLHSELNLSSLELGDSALYFCASTVGGIRGSEAFFGQGTRLTVV.

The gene calls are TRBV4-1 and TRBJ2-5; 12 bases agree with TRBD2. V trimming: 4 bases; J trimming: 1 base; junction bases outside the gene matches: 4. CDR3 length equals 16 residues. Germline V gene lookup returns CDR1 MGHRA and CDR2 YSYEKL. Here the CDR3 DNA reads TGCGCCAGCAGCCCCGGGACTAGCGGGTCCCAAGAGACCCAGTACTTC. Amino acid sequence: CASSPGTSGSQETQYF.

The gene calls are TRBV18 and TRBJ2-7; D might be TRBD1 (6 bases). Germline CDR1 is KGHSH and CDR2 is LQKENI. V was pared by 6 bases and J by 6 bases, with 12 bases between. This CDR3 has 12 amino acids. This CDR3 is CASSSGQSEQYF. The DNA for the CDR3 is TGTGCCAGCTCCTCCGGACAGAGCGAGCAGTACTTC.

This chain uses TRBV6-5 with TRBJ2-3; D is ambiguous. The germline gives CDR1 MNHEY, CDR2 SVGAGI. CDR3 length: 12 amino acids. Trimming shortened V by 8 bases and J by 6 bases, and 12 bases separated the two germline ends. The CDR3 nucleotides are TGTGCCAGCTTTCGTACGGTCGATACGCAGTATTTT. This codes for CASFRTVDTQYF.

Relative to its sample, this clone is medium-sized. The rearrangement uses TRBV19 and TRBJ1-1; D is perhaps TRBD1 (6 bases). CDR1 LNHDA and CDR2 SQIVND come from the germline V gene (reference sequence). Between the trimmed V and J ends, which lost 2 bases and 5 bases, there was a span of 24 bases. This CDR3 spans 18 amino acids. DNA for the CDR3: TGTGCCAGTAGTATAAAACCCCCCGGACAGCGCTTGGGGACTGAAGCTTTCTTT. Translation gives CASSIKPPGQRLGTEAFF.

The chain recombines TRBV5-6 with TRBJ2-7, with 7 positions matching TRBD2. The CDR3 runs 14 residues. Germline V CDR1 and CDR2: SGHDT, YYEEEE. J gave up 1 base and V 4 bases, and 5 bases lay outside the gene matches. CDR3 sequence reads: CASSGRDYSYEQYF. CDR3 bases: TGTGCCAGCAGCGGCCGGGACTATTCCTACGAGCAGTACTTC.

The chain links TRBV2 to TRBJ2-2, with D perhaps TRBD2 (6 bases). This CDR3 is built from 15 residues. The germline CDR1 and CDR2 sequences are SNHLY and FYNNEI. Trimming removed 11 bases from V and 1 base from J, with 17 bases in between. The DNA of the CDR3 is TGTGCCGCCCAAGGAGGGAAAAGGAACACCGGGGAGCTGTTTTTT. Translated: CAAQGGKRNTGELFF.

This clone was counted once. V usage is TRBV7-8 and J usage is TRBJ1-4, with TRBD1 identical over 9 bases. Per the germline V gene, CDR1 is SGHVS and CDR2 is FQNEAQ. This CDR3 has 17 residues. V trimming: 0 bases; J trimming: 5 bases; junction bases outside the gene matches: 7. In nucleotides, the CDR3 is TGTGCCAGCAGCTTAGCTATCCGGGACAGGGTGAATGAAAAACTGTTTTTT. It codes for CASSLAIRDRVNEKLFF.

V usage is TRBV5-1 and J usage is TRBJ1-2; 8 bases map to TRBD1. CDR1 is SGHRS and CDR2 is YFSETQ in the germline V gene. V dropped 3 bases and J dropped 0; count of bases not matched to a gene: 7. The CDR3 consists of 16 residues. Here the CDR3 DNA reads TGCGCCAGCAGCTCCTCCGGGACAGGAGCTAACTATGGCTACACCTTC. The encoded protein is CASSSSGTGANYGYTF.

The V and J genes are TRBV12-5 and TRBJ2-3, with 7 nucleotides matching TRBD1. CDR1 is LGHNT and CDR2 is FRNRAP in the germline V gene. The trim removed 6 bases at V and 5 bases at J, leaving 2 bases unmatched. This CDR3 comprises 12 residues. The CDR3 loop is CASGSGGDTQYF. Here the CDR3 DNA reads TGTGCTAGTGGCTCAGGGGGAGATACGCAGTATTTT.

The chain is built from TRBV7-9 and TRBJ2-5, with D possibly TRBD2 on 6 matching bases. The V gene's germline CDR1 is SEHNR and CDR2 FQNEAQ (reference sequence). Trimming pared 3 bases from V and 3 bases from J, leaving 14 bases between. The CDR3 runs 15 residues. The CDR3 region is CASSFPSTREETQYF. The CDR3 DNA follows: TGTGCCAGCAGCTTTCCCTCGACTAGGGAAGAGACCCAGTACTTC.

This chain uses TRBV7-9 with TRBJ1-5, with a weak D call TRBD1 (5 bases). The V gene lost 4 bases and the J gene lost 3 bases, with 13 bases spanning the gap. Germline assignment: CDR1 SEHNR and CDR2 FQNEAQ (reference sequence). The CDR3 contains 15 residues. The CDR3 coding sequence is TGTGCCAGCAGCTCGCGTGGGGGGGACAATCAGCCCCAGCATTTT. Translation: CASSSRGGDNQPQHF.

This chain's CDR3 is CASSLWGQEQYF. The CDR3 nucleotides are TGTGCCAGCAGCTTGTGGGGGCAGGAGCAGTACTTC. The chain couples TRBV13 to TRBJ2-7; weak D call: TRBD1 (6 bases). V was cut by 3 bases and J by 7 bases, with 10 bases left in between. CDR1 and CDR2 (germline): PRHDT, FYEKMQ (reference sequence). The CDR3 spans 12 residues.

The chain joins TRBV12-1 to TRBJ2-2; the table names TRBD2, a call not compared with the DNA. TRBV12-1 is listed as a pseudogene. The CDR3 covers 20 residues. The CDR3 region is CASSSDLGESGRIRTGELFF. The CDR3 nucleotides are TGTGCCAGCAGCTCCGACCTTGGTGAAAGCGGGAGAATAAGGACCGGGGAGCTGTTTTTT.

The gene calls are TRBV4-2 and TRBJ1-5; D is uncertain. V gave up 0 bases and J gave up 7 bases, with 13 bases separating them. CDR3 size: 15 residues. CDR1 is LGHNA and CDR2 is YNFKEQ in the germline V gene. The CDR3 spells CASSQDVLSSQPQHF. DNA for the CDR3: TGTGCCAGCAGCCAAGATGTGTTGTCGTCCCAGCCCCAGCATTTT.

The chain links TRBV3-1 (or the pseudogene TRBV3-2) to TRBJ2-5, with TRBD2 matching 10 bases. This CDR3 has 16 residues. V was clipped by 2 bases and J by 5 bases; unmatched bases: 8. Germline-derived CDR1 and CDR2 are LGHDT and YNNKEL (reference sequence). Here the CDR3 reads CASSQWVAGGRETQYF. CDR3 sequence (DNA): TGTGCCAGCAGCCAATGGGTAGCGGGAGGTCGGGAGACCCAGTACTTC.

The genes are TRBV30 and TRBJ2-7; D not resolved. V lost 0 bases and J lost 3, with 6 bases in between. This CDR3 region has 12 residues. Germline V lookup: CDR1 GTSNPN, CDR2 SVGIG (reference sequence). CDR3 protein: CAWSVQHYEQYF. In DNA form, the CDR3 reads TGTGCCTGGAGTGTACAGCACTACGAGCAGTACTTC. Using reference TRBV30 and TRBJ2-7 for the parts outside the CDR3, the full variable domain is SQTIHQWPATLVQPVGSPLSLECTVEGTSNPNLYWYRQAAGRGLQLLFYSVGIGQISSEVPQNLSASRPQDRQFILSSKKLLLSDSGFYLCAWSVQHYEQYFGPGTRLTVT.

V is TRBV5-8 and J is TRBJ2-1; unclear D gene. The CDR3 loop spans 15 amino acids. With 1 base removed from V and 0 bases from J, the gap between germline ends came to 8 bases. Germline assignment: CDR1 SGHTS and CDR2 YDEGEE. CDR3 protein: CASSLTSLSYNEQFF. The CDR3 region has the DNA TGTGCCAGCAGCTTGACATCTCTCTCCTACAATGAGCAGTTCTTC.

The chain combines TRBV9 with TRBJ2-3; 15 bases are shared with TRBD2. The CDR3 loop spans 18 amino acids. Germline V gene lookup returns CDR1 SGDLS and CDR2 YYNGEE. V was pared by 1 base and J by 3 bases, with 6 bases of the junction left unmatched. CDR3 protein: CASSVTPGLAGGTDTQYF. DNA of the CDR3: TGTGCCAGCAGCGTAACTCCGGGACTAGCGGGAGGAACAGATACGCAGTATTTT.

The rearrangement uses TRBV18 and TRBJ2-1; 14 nucleotides agree with TRBD2. Germline values: CDR1 KGHSH, CDR2 LQKENI. This CDR3 has 18 residues. J lost 6 bases, V lost 1 base, and 8 bases had no gene match. DNA of the CDR3: TGTGCCAGCTCACCACTAAGACTAGCGGGAGGGCCTAGCAATGAGCAGTTCTTC. Amino acid sequence: CASSPLRLAGGPSNEQFF.

This chain uses TRBV30 with TRBJ2-7; tentative D call: TRBD1 (6 bases). Germline V gene sequence: CDR1 GTSNPN, CDR2 SVGIG (reference sequence). V was shortened by 1 base and J by 0 bases, with 10 bases between the two germline ends. The CDR3 spans 14 residues. The CDR3 nucleotides are TGTGCCTGGAGTGCTTGGGACAACTCCTACGAGCAGTACTTC. Its translation: CAWSAWDNSYEQYF.

The chain is built from TRBV29-1 and TRBJ2-5, with D unclear. The germline V gene encodes CDR1 SQVTM and CDR2 ANQGSEA. The V and J ends lost 0 bases and 6 bases respectively, with 11 bases between them. The length of the CDR3 is 13 residues. The CDR3 loop is CSVEDSRTQTQYF. Here the CDR3 DNA reads TGCAGCGTTGAAGACTCTAGAACCCAGACCCAGTACTTC. Full variable domain (outside the CDR3, taken from reference TRBV29-1 and TRBJ2-5): SAVISQKPSRDICQRGTSLTIQCQVDSQVTMMFWYRQQPGQSLTLIATANQGSEATYESGFVIDKFPISRPNLTFSTLTVSNMSPEDSSIYLCSVEDSRTQTQYFGPGTRLLVL.

The V gene is TRBV24-1, the J gene TRBJ2-1, with TRBD2 matching over 9 bases. CDR1 and CDR2 (germline): KGHDR, SFDVKD. The V segment lost 5 bases and the J segment 4 bases; nucleotides outside the gene matches: 20. CDR3 size: 20 residues. The CDR3 is CATSALTPGVAGVWYNEQFF. The CDR3, as DNA: TGTGCCACCAGTGCCCTGACACCCGGCGTAGCGGGAGTCTGGTACAATGAGCAGTTCTTC.